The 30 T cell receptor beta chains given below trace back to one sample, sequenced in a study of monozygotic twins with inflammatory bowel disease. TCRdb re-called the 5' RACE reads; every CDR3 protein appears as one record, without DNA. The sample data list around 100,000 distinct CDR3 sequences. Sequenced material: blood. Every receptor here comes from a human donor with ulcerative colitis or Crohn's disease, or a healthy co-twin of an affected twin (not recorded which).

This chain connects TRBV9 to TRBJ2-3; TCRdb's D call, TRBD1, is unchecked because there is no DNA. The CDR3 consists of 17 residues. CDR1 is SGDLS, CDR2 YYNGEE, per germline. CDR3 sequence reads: CASSPPQGRGNTDTQYF.

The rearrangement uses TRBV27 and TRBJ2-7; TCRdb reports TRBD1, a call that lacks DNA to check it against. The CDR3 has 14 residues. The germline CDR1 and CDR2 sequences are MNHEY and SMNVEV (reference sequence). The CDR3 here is CASASWGTSYEQYF.

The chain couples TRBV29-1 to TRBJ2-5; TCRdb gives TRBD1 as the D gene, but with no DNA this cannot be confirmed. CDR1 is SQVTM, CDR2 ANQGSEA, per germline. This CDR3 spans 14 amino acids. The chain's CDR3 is CSVELVGEGETQYF.

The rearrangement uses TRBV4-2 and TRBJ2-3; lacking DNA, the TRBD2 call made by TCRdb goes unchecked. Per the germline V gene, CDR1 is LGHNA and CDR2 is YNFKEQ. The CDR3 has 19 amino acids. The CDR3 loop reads CASTQRGWTSGGRADTQYF.

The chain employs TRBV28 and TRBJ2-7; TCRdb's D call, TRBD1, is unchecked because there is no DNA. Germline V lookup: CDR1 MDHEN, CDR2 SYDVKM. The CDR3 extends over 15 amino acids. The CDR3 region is CASSNIGQGSYEQYF. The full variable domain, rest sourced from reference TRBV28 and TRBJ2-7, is DVKVTQSSRYLVKRTGEKVFLECVQDMDHENMFWYRQDPGLGLRLIYFSYDVKMKEKGDIPEGYSVSREKKERFSLILESASTNQTSMYLCASSNIGQGSYEQYFGPGTRLTVT.

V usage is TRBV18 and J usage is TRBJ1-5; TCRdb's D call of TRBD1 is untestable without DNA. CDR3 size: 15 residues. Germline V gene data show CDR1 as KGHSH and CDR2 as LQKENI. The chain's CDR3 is CASSADRLEIQPQHF.

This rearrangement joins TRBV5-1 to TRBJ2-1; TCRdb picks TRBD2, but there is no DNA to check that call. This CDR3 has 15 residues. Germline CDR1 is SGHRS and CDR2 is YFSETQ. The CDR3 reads CASSLLGGSLDEQFF.

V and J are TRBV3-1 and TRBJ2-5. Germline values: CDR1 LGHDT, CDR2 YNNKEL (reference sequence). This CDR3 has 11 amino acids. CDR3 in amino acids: CASSQSRTQYF.

The CDR3 region is CASSIGKSWAGELFF. The chain has TRBV19 and TRBJ2-2. The CDR3 extends over 15 amino acids. The germline V gene has CDR1 LNHDA and CDR2 SQIVND (reference sequence).

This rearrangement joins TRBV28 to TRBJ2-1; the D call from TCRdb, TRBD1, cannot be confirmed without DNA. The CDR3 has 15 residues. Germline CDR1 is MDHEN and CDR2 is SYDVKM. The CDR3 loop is CASQSGGGARNEQFF.

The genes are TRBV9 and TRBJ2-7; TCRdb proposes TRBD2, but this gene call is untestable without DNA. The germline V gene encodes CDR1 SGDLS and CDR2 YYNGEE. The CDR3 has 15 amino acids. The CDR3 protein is CASSVGEGYPYEQYF.

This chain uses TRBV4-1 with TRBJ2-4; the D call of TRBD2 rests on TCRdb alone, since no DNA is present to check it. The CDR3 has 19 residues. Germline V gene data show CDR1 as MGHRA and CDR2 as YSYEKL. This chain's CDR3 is CASSQRASGGILAKNIQYF.

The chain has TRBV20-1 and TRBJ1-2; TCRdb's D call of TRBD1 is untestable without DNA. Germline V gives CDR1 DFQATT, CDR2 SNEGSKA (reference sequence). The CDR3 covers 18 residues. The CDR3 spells CSARLKGVRVTVNYGYTF.

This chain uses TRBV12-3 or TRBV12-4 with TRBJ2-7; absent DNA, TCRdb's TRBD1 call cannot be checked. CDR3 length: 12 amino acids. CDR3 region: CASRQNRGEQYF.

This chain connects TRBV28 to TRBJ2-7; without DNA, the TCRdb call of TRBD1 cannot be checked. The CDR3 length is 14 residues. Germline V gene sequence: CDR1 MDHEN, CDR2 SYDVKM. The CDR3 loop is CASSPGIGSYEQYF.

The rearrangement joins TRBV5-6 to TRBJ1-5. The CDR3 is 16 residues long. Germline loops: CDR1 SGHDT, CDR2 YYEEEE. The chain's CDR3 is CASSSRAIRVGQPQHF.

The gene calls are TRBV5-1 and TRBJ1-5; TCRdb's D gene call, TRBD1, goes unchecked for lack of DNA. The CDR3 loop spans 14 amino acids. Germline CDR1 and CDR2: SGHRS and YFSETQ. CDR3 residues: CASSLTGTNQPQHF.

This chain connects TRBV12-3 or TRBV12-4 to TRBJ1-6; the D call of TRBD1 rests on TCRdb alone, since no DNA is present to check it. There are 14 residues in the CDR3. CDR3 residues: CASSSQTGGSPLHF.

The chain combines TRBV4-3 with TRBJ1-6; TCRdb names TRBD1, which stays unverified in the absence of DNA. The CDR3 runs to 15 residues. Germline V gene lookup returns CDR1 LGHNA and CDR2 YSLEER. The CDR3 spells CASSQVDSDNSPLHF.

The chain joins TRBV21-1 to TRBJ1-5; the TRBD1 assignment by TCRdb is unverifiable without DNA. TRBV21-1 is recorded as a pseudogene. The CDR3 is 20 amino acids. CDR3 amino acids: CASGHPGAYSSPYSNQPQHF.

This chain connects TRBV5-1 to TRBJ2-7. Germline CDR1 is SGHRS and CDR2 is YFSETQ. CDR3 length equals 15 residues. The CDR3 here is CASSLEATSTYEQYF.

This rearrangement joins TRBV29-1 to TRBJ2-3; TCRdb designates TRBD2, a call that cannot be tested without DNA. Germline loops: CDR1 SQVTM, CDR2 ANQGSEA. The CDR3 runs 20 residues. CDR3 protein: CSVEEVEGARREASPDTQYF.

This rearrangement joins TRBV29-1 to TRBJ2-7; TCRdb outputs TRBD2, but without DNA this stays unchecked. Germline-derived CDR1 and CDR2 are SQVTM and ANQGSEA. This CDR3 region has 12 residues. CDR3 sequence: CSVLGLSDEQYF.

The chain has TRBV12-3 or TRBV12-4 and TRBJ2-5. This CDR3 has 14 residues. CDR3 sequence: CASSLAQYQETQYF.

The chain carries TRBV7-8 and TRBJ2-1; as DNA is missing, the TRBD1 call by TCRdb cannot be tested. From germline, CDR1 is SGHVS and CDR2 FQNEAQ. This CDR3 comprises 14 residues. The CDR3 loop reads CASSLRQGRNEQFF.

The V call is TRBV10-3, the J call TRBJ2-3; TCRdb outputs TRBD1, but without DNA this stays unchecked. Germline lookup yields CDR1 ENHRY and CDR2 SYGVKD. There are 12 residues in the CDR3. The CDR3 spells CATGQSTDTQYF.

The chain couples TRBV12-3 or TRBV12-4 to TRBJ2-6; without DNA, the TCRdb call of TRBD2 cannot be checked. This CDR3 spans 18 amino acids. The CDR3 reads CASSLVAGTLSGANVLTF.

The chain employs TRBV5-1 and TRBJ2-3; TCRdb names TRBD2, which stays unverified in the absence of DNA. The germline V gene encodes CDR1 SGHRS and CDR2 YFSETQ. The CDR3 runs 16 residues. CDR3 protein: CASSSLAGPGGDTQYF.

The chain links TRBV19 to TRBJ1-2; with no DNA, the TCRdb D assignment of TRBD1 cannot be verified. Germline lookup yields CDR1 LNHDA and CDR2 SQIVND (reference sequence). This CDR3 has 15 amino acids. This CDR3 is CASSIGPGNFFGYTF.

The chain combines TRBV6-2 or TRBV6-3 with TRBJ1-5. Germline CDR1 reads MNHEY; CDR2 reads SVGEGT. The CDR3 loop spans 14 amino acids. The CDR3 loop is CASSASGSNQPQHF.